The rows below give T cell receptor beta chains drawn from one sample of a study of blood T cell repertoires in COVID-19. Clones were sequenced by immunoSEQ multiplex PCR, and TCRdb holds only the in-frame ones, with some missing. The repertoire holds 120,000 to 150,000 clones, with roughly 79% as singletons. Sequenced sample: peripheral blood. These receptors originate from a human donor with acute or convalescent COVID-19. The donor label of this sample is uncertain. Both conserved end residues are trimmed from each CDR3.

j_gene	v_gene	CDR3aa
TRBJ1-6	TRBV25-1	ASRPTGSAGSPLH
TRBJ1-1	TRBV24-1	ATSVAAKDGATEAF
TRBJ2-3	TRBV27	ASSHLSGGDADTQY
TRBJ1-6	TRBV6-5	ATEGGGGFIRALH
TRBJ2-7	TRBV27	ASSLYAAGDEQY
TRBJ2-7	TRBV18	ASSPDSSYEQY
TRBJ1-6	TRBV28	ASSLKATGVNSPLH
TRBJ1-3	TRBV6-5	ASSYSPNTGNTIY
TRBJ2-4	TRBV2	ASSVSGGAVIQY
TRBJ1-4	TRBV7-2	ASSRTGTGEINRLF
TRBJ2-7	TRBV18	ASSPQTDSYEQY
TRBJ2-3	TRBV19	ASNVGFGTDTQY
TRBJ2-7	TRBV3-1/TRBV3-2	ASSQGDRVGNEQY
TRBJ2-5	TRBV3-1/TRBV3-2	ASSQQFPIYGGKQETQY
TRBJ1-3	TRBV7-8	ASSLNIYSGNTIY
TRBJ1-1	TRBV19	ASSIVGVGTEAF